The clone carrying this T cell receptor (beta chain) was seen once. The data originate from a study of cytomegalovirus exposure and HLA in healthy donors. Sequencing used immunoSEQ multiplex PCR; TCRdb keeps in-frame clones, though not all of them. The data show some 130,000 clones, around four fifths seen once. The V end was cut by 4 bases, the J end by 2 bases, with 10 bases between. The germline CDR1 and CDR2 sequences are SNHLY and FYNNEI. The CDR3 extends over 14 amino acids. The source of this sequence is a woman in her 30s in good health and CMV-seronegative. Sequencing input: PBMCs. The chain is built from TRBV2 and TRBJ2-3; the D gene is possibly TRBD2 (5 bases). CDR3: CASSGFSATDTQYF. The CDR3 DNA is TGTGCCAGCAGTGGGTTTAGCGCCACAGATACGCAGTATTTT.